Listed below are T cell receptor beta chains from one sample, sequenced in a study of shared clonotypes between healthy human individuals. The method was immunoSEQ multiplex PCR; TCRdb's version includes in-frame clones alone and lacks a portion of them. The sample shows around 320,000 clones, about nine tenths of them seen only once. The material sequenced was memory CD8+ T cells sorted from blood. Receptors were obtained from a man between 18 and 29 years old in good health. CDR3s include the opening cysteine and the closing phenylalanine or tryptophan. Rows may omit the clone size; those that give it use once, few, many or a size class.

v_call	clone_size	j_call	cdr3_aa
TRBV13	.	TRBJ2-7	CASSFRVETGQYF
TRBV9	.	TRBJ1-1	CASSDGYTEAFF
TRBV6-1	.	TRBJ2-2	CASSRTQNTGELFF
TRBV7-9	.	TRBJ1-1	CASALNTEAFF
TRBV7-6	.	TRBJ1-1	CASSLTPGGYTEAFF
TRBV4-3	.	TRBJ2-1	CASSQDGSGFSYNEQFF
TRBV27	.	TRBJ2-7	CASSLSAGTVSYEQYF
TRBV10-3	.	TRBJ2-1	CAISESFGGSYEQFF
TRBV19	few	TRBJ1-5	CASKAGTGDQPQHF
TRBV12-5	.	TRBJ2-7	CASEGTSAYEQYF
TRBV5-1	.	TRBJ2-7	CASSLGVGSNYEQYF
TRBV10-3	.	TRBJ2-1	CAISEKTTGTQLIGEQFF
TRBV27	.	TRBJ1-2	CASSLGATNYGYTF
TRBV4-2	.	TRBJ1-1	CASSFFTGMNTEAFF
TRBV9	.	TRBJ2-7	CASSPRTGIEQYF
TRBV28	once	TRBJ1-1	CASTPGEGRNTEAFF
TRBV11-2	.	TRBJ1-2	CASSLELGFSGYTF
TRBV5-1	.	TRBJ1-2	CASSLVSTAGYGYTF
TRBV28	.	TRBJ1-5	CATGTVNSNQPQHF
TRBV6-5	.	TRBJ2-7	CASSYGTGGGYEQYF
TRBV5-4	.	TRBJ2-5	CASSLDGGGGETQYF
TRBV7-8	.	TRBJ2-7	CASSRGTTQGNEQYF
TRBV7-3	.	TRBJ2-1	CASSLTSGAYNEQFF
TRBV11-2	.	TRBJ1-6	CASSLGLVGGINSPLHF
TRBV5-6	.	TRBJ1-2	CASSLFLQVYGYTF
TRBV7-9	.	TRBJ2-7	CASRTAGEQYF
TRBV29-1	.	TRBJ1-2	CSVVVRDRTYGYTF
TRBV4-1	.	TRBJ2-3	CASSLNEADTQYF
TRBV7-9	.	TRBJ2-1	CASSLGTSATYNEQFF
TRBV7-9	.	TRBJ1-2	CASSLSGTDYGYTF
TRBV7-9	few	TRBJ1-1	CASSLKGRDEAFF
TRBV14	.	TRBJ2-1	CASSQAGGSGRFSSYNEQFF
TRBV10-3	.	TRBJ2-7	CAISANREGDLREQYF
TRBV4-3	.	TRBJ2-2	CASTPTNPGTGELFF
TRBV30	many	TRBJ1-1	CAWSTEDRRIEAFF
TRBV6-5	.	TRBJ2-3	CASSYGLAYTDTQYF
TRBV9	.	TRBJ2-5	CASSVEGEETQYF
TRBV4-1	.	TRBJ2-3	CASSLRTSTDTQYF
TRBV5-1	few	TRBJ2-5	CASSFFPTGMETQYF
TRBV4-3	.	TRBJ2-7	CASSQSDRDEQYF
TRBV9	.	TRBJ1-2	CASSVVPGQPPPYGYTF
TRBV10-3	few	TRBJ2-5	CAISESRGQGTETQYF
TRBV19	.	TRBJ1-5	CASSGRSGGPQHF
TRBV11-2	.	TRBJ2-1	CASSLVDEQFF
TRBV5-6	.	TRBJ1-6	CASSDLTRFDSPLHF
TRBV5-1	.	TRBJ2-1	CASSLTNNEQFF
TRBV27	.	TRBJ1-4	CASSLIGAGEKLFF
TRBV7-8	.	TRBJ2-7	CASSLFSAEGGEQYF
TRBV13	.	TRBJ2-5	CASTSRVQETQYF
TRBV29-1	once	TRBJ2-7	CSVRGGSSYEQYF
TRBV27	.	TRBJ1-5	CASSSTGGGQPQHF
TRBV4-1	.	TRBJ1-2	CASSQEIAVSYGYTF
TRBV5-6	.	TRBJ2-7	CASSEIQGGGYEQYF
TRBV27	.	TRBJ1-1	CASSPPDSYTEAFF